The present T cell receptor (beta chain) was sequenced within a study of technical replicates of blood from a few donors. The CDR3 runs 16 residues. Germline CDR1 reads SGHRS; CDR2 reads YFSETQ. V shed 1 base and J shed 0 bases, with 13 bases lying between them. Here immunoSEQ multiplex PCR was the method, and the copy in TCRdb shows in-frame clones only, minus some. The profile shows about 84,000 clones, roughly 97% of them singletons. The J gene is TRBJ1-2, the V gene TRBV5-1, with no clear D. The sequenced sample consisted of T cells isolated from PBMCs. The TCR was taken from a human donor in good health. In nucleotides, the CDR3 is TGCGCCAGCAGCTTGTCGTCGGGAATAGCTAACTATGGCTACACCTTC. Encoded protein: CASSLSSGIANYGYTF.